What follows are 3 T cell receptor beta chains derived from one specimen sequenced in a study of breast tumors, draining lymph nodes, adjacent tissues. TCRdb processed the multiplex PCR reads anew with MiXCR; each CDR3 protein has one entry. The repertoire holds tens of thousands of distinct CDR3 sequences, with roughly 24% as singletons. The sample consisted of breast tumor tissue. Receptors originate from a female donor with breast cancer. Some clones in this sample may be carry-over from other donors' samples.

This clonotype was observed many times. The chain joins TRBV7-9 to TRBJ2-7; D is uncertain. Germline values: CDR1 SEHNR, CDR2 FQNEAQ (reference sequence). The CDR3 contains 14 residues. Trimming removed 5 bases at V and 4 bases at J, with 15 bases between. CDR3 protein: CASSPGLREYEQYF. Written as DNA, the CDR3 is TGTGCCAGCAGCCCCGGGTTACGAGAATACGAGCAGTACTTC.

CDR3 nucleotide sequence: TGTGCCAGCACCCAGACCCAGGACTACTCTGGGGCCAACGTCCTGACTTTC. The encoded protein is CASTQTQDYSGANVLTF. The chain uses TRBV6-6 and TRBJ2-6; D may be TRBD2 (6 bases). The V and J ends lost 7 bases and 0 bases respectively, with 16 bases between them. The CDR3 is 17 residues long. Germline V gene sequence: CDR1 MNHNY, CDR2 SVGAGI (reference sequence).

This clonotype has at least ten counts. The chain carries TRBV6-2 or TRBV6-3 and TRBJ1-5; the D is unclear. Germline CDR1 is MNHEY and CDR2 is SVGEGT. The CDR3 contains 13 residues. With 2 bases removed from V and 2 bases from J, the gap between germline ends came to 4 bases. As DNA, the CDR3 is TGTGCCAGCAGTTACCTGGGCAATCAGCCCCAGCATTTT. It codes for CASSYLGNQPQHF.